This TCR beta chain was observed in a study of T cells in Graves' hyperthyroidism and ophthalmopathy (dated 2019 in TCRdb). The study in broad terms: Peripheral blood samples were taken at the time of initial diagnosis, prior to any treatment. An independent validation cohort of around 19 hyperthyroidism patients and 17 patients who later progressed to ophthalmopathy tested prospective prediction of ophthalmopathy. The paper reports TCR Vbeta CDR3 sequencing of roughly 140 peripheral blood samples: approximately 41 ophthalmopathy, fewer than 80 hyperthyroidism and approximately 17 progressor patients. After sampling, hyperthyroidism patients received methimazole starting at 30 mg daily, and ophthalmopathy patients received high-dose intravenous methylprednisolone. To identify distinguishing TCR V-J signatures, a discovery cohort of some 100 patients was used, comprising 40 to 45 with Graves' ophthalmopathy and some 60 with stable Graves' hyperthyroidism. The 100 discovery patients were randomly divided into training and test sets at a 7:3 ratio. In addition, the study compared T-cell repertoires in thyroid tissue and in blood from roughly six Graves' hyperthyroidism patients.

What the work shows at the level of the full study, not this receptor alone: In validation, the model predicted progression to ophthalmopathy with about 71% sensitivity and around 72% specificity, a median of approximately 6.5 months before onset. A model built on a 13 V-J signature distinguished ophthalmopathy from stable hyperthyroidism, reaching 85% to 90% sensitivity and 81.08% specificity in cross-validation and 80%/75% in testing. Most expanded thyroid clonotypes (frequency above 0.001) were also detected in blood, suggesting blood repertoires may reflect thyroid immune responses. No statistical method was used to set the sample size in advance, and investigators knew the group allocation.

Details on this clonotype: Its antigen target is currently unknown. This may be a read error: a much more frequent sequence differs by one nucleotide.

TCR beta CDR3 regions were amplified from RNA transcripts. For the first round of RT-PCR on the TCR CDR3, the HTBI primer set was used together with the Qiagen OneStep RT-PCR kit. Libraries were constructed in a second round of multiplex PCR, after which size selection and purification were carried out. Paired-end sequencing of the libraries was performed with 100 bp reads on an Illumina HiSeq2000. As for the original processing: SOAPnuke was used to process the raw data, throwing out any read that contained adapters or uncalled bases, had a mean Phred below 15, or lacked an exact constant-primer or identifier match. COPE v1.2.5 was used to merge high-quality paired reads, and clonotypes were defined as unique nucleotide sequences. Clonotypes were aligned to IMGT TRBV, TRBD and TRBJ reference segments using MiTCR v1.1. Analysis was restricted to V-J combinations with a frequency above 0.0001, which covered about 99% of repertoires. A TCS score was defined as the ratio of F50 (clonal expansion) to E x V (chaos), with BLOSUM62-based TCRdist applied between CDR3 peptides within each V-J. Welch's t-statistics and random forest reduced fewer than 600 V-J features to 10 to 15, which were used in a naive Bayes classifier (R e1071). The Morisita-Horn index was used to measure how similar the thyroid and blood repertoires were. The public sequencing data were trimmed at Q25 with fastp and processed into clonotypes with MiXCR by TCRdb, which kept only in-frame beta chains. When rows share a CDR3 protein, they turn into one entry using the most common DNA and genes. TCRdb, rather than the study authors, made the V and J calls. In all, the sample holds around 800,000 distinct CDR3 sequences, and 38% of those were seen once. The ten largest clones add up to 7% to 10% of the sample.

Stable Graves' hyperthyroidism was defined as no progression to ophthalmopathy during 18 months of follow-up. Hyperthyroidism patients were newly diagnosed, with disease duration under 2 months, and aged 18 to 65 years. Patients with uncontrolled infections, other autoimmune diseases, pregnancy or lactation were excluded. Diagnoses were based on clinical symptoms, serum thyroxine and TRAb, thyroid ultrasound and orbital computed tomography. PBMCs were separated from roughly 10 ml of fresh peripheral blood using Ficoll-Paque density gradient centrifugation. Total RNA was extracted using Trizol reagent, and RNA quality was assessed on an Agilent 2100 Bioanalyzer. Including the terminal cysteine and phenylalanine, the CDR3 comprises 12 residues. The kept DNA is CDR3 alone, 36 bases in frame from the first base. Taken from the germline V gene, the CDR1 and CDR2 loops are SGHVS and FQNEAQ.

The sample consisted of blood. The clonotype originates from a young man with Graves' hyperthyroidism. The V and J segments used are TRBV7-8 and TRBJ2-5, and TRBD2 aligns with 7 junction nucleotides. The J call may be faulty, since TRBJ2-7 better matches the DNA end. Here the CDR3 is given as CASRVPGGEQYF. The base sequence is TGTGCCAGCAGGGTTCCGGGGGGCGAGCAGTACTTC.